Shown below are 3 T cell receptor beta chains from a single sample sequenced in a study of cytomegalovirus exposure and HLA in healthy donors. The PCR ran on 60 Vbeta and 13 Jbeta primers. Produced via immunoSEQ multiplex PCR; TCRdb's table is partial and in-frame only. The repertoire holds around 110,000 clones, with around 75% as singletons. What was sequenced was PBMCs. These receptor sequences come from a woman aged 18 to 35 in good health and CMV-seronegative.

The genes are TRBV29-1 and TRBJ2-7, with a tentative D call TRBD2 (5 bases). This CDR3 comprises 12 residues. Germline V gene sequence: CDR1 SQVTM, CDR2 ANQGSEA. V was pared by 7 bases and J by 6 bases, with 16 bases between. The CDR3 DNA follows: TGCAGCGCCTCGGGGTTTCCGGGCGAGCAGTACTTC. It translates to CSASGFPGEQYF.

The J gene is TRBJ1-2, the V gene TRBV28; D may be TRBD1 (5 bases). Germline assignment: CDR1 MDHEN and CDR2 SYDVKM. This CDR3 is 13 amino acids long. The V end lost 8 bases, the J end lost 5 bases, and 15 bases lay between the germline ends. CDR3 amino acids: CASSLQDLYGYTF. The CDR3 region has the DNA TGTGCCAGCTCTTTACAGGACCTGTATGGCTACACCTTC.

The chain links TRBV19 to TRBJ2-3; 8 bases are a match to TRBD2. V shed 3 bases, J shed 2 bases, and the junction held 4 bases outside the gene matches. This CDR3 has 15 residues. Germline values: CDR1 LNHDA, CDR2 SQIVND (reference sequence). CDR3 protein: CASSIGGGPTDTQYF. The DNA of the CDR3 is TGTGCCAGTAGTATTGGCGGGGGGCCCACAGATACGCAGTATTTT. Variable domain in full (rest from reference TRBV19 and TRBJ2-3): DGGITQSPKYLFRKEGQNVTLSCEQNLNHDAMYWYRQDPGQGLRLIYYSQIVNDFQKGDIAEGYSVSREKKESFPLTVTSAQKNPTAFYLCASSIGGGPTDTQYFGPGTRLTVL.